Presented here are 8 T cell receptor beta chains from one specimen sequenced in a study of early T cells in non-severe SARS-CoV-2 infection. TCRdb ran MiXCR on the 5' RACE reads and lists one entry per CDR3 protein. The data contain roughly 53,000 distinct CDR3 sequences, 9.3% of them singletons. The sequencing sample was made of whole blood. Receptor source: an adult who was a healthcare worker with PCR-confirmed SARS-CoV-2 infection or an uninfected control (not recorded which).

This clonotype has ten or more counts. V gene TRBV12-3 or TRBV12-4 combines with J gene TRBJ2-3; 12 positions match TRBD2. This CDR3 is built from 15 residues. V was pared by 3 bases and J by 6 bases, with 4 bases of the junction left unmatched. The CDR3 DNA reads as TGTGCCAGCAGTTTGAGACTAGCGGGGGTCGATACGCAGTATTTT. It codes for CASSLRLAGVDTQYF.

This clonotype was observed a few times. The genes are TRBV20-1 and TRBJ2-7, with 8 bases that match TRBD1. Germline CDR1 DFQATT, CDR2 SNEGSKA (reference sequence). J lost 2 bases, V lost 2 bases, and 5 bases had no gene match. The CDR3 spans 14 residues. The CDR3 coding sequence is TGCAGTGCTAGATTGGGGACAGGCCCCTACGAGCAGTACTTC. This codes for CSARLGTGPYEQYF.

In this sample, this clonotype turned up many times. This chain's CDR3 is CASSLASGQETQYF. CDR3 bases: TGTGCCAGCAGCTTAGCTTCAGGGCAAGAGACCCAGTACTTC. The chain carries TRBV7-2 and TRBJ2-5; D perhaps matches TRBD1 (5 bases). In germline, CDR1 is SGHTA, CDR2 FQGNSA. The length of the CDR3 is 14 residues. Trimming left V 0 bases short and J 2 bases short, with 7 bases between.

This clonotype was counted ten times or more. The J gene is TRBJ1-3, the V gene TRBV7-2; 9 positions agree with TRBD1. Per the germline V gene, CDR1 is SGHTA and CDR2 is FQGNSA. This CDR3 has 15 residues. The V and J ends lost 1 base and 8 bases, in that order; junction bases with no gene match: 6. The CDR3 DNA is TGTGCCAGCAGCTTAGGGGACAGGGCGGGACACACCATATATTTT. Its translation: CASSLGDRAGHTIYF.

There are many counts of this clonotype. The chain joins TRBV7-3 to TRBJ2-1; 9 nucleotides align to TRBD1. Germline V gene lookup returns CDR1 SGHTA and CDR2 FQGTGA. CDR3 length: 16 residues. V shed 0 bases, J shed 6 bases, and the junction held 6 bases outside the gene matches. CDR3 amino acids: CASSLTSRQGVNEQFF. The CDR3 nucleotides are TGTGCCAGCAGCTTAACCTCGAGACAGGGGGTCAATGAGCAGTTCTTC.

This clonotype has ten or more counts. J is TRBJ1-3 and V is TRBV20-1; a weak D match, TRBD1 (6 bases). Trimming left V 5 bases short and J 3 bases short, with 14 bases between. This CDR3 has 14 amino acids. Germline values: CDR1 DFQATT, CDR2 SNEGSKA (reference sequence). The CDR3 protein is CSAWGGGIGNTIYF. The CDR3 coding sequence is TGCAGTGCTTGGGGCGGGGGCATTGGAAACACCATATATTTT.

This clonotype was counted ten times or more. The chain links TRBV10-3 to TRBJ2-3, with D possibly being TRBD2 (7 bases). V was shortened by 3 bases and J by 4 bases, with 11 bases between the two germline ends. Germline V lookup: CDR1 ENHRY, CDR2 SYGVKD. The CDR3 consists of 14 residues. The CDR3 nucleotides are TGTGCCATCAGTGATCGGGGGGCGGCAGATACGCAGTATTTT. Encoded protein: CAISDRGAADTQYF.

The sample holds many counts of this clonotype. The chain links TRBV9 to TRBJ2-7; D possibly corresponds to TRBD2 (6 bases). V lost 0 bases and J 6 bases, leaving 13 bases between the germline ends. Per the germline V gene, CDR1 is SGDLS and CDR2 is YYNGEE. The CDR3 is 14 amino acids. In nucleotides, the CDR3 is TGTGCCAGCAGCGTAGGAGCTAGCGTGTTCGAGCAGTACTTC. Its protein product is CASSVGASVFEQYF.